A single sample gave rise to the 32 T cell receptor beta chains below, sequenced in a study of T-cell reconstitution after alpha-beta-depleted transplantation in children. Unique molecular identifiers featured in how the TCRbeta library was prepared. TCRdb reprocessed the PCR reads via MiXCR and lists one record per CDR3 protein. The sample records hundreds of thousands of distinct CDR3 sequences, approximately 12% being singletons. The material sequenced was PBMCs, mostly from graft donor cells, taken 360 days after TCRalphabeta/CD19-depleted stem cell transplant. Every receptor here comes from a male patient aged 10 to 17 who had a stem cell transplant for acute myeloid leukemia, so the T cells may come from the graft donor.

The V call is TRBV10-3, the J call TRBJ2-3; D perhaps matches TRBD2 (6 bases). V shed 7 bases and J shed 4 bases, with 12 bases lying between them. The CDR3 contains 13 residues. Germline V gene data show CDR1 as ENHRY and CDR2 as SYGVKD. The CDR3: CAITGRGADTQYF. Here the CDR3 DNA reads TGTGCCATCACCGGGAGAGGGGCAGATACGCAGTATTTT.

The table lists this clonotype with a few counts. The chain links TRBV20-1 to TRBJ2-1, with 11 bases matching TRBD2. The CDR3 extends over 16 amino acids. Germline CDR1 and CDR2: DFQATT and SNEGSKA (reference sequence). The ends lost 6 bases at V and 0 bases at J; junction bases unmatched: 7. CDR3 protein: CSANLAGGGSYNEQFF. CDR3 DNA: TGCAGTGCAAACTTAGCGGGAGGGGGCTCCTACAATGAGCAGTTCTTC.

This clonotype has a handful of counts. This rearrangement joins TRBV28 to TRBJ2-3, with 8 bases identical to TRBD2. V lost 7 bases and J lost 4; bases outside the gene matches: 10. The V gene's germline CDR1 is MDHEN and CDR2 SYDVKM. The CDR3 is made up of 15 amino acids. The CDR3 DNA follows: TGTGCCAGCACTCTGCGCCACGGGAGGGCAGATACGCAGTATTTT. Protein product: CASTLRHGRADTQYF.

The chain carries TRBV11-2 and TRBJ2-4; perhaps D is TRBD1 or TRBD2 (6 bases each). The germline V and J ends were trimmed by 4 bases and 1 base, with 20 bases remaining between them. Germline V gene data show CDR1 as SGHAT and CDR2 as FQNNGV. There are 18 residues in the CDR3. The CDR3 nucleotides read TGTGCCAGCAGCTCAAGGACAGCCTCTAGCGCCGCCAAAAACATTCAGTACTTC. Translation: CASSSRTASSAAKNIQYF.

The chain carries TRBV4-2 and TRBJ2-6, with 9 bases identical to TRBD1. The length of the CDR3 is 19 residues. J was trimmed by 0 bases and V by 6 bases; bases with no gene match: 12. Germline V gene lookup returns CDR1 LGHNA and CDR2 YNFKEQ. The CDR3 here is CASSSTPGQGRSGANVLTF. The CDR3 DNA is TGTGCCAGCAGTTCTACACCGGGACAGGGTCGCTCTGGGGCCAACGTCCTGACTTTC.

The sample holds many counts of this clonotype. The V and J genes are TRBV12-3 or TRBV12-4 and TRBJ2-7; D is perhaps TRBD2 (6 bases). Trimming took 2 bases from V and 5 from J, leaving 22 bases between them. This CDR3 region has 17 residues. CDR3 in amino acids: CASSLYELGGKVHEQYF. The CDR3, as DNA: TGTGCCAGCAGTTTATATGAGCTGGGCGGGAAGGTCCACGAGCAGTACTTC.

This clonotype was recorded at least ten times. CDR3 sequence reads: CAIRKGYNEQFF. CDR3 in DNA: TGTGCCATCAGGAAGGGCTACAATGAGCAGTTCTTC. The chain employs TRBV10-3 and TRBJ2-1, with unresolved D. V was clipped by 6 bases and J by 3 bases, with 6 bases between them. CDR1 and CDR2 (germline): ENHRY, SYGVKD. The CDR3 has 12 amino acids.

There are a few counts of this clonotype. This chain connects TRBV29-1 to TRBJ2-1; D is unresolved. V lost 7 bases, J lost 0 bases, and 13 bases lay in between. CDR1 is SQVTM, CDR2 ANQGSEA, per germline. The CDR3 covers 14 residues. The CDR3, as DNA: TGCAGCGCCGGAAGAGGAACCTCCTACAATGAGCAGTTCTTC. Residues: CSAGRGTSYNEQFF.

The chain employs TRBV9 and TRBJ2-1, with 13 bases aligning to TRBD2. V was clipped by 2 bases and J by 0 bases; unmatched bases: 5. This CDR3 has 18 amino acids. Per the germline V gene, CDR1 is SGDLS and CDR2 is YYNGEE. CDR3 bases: TGTGCCAGCAGCGTTCGACTAGCGGGAGGTCTCTCCTACAATGAGCAGTTCTTC. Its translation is CASSVRLAGGLSYNEQFF. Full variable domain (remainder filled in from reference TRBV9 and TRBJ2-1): DSGVTQTPKHLITATGQRVTLRCSPRSGDLSVYWYQQSLDQGLQFLIQYYNGEERAKGNILERFSAQQFPDLHSELNLSSLELGDSALYFCASSVRLAGGLSYNEQFFGPGTRLTVL.

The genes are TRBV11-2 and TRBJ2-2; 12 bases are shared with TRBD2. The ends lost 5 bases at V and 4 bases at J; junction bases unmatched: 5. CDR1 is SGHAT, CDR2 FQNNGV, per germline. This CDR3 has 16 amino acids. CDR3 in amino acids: CASSPLAGGFTGELFF. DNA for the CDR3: TGTGCCAGCAGCCCTCTAGCGGGAGGGTTCACCGGGGAGCTGTTTTTT. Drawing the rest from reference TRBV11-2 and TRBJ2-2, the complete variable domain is EAGVAQSPRYKIIEKRQSVAFWCNPISGHATLYWYQQILGQGPKLLIQFQNNGVVDDSQLPKDRFSAERLKGVDSTLKIQPAKLEDSAVYLCASSPLAGGFTGELFFGEGSRLTVL.

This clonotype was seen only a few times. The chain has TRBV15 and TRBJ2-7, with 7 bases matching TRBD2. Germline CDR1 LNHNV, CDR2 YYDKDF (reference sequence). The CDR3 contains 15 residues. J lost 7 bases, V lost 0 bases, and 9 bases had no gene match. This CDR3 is CATSRDGAGDQEQYF. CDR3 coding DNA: TGTGCCACCAGCAGAGACGGGGCGGGAGATCAGGAGCAGTACTTC.

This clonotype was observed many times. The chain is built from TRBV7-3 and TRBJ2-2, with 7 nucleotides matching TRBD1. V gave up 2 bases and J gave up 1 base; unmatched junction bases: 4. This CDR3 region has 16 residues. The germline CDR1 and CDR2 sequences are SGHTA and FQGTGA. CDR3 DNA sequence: TGTGCCAGCAGCTTATTGACAGGGATGAACACCGGGGAGCTGTTTTTT. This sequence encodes CASSLLTGMNTGELFF. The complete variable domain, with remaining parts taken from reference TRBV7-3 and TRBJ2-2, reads GAGVSQTPSNKVTEKGKYVELRCDPISGHTALYWYRQSLGQGPEFLIYFQGTGAADDSGLPNDRFFAVRPEGSVSTLKIQRTERGDSAVYLCASSLLTGMNTGELFFGEGSRLTVL.

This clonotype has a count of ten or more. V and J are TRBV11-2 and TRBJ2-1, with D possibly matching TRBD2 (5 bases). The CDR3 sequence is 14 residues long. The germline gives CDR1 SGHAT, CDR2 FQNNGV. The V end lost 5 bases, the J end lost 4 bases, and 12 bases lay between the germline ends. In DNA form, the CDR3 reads TGTGCCAGCAGCGGTGGGCTAGCTTACAATGAGCAGTTCTTC. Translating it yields CASSGGLAYNEQFF.

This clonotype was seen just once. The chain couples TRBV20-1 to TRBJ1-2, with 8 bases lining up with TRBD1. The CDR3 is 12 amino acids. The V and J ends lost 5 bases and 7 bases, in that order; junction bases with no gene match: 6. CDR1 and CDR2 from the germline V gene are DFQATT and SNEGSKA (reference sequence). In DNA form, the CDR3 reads TGCAGTGCTCCTGGACAGGGCAGTGGCTACACCTTC. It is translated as CSAPGQGSGYTF.

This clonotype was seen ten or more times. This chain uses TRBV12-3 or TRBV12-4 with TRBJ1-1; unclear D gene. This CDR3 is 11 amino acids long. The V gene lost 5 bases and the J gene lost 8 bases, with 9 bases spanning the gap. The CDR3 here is CASSPPPEAFF. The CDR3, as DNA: TGTGCCAGCAGTCCTCCCCCGGAAGCTTTCTTT.

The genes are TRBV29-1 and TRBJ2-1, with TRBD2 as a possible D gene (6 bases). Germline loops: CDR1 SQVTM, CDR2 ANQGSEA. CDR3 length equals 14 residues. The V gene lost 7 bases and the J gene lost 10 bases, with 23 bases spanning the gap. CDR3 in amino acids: CSAEEGPRNMEQFF. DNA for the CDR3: TGCAGCGCTGAGGAGGGCCCTCGTAATATGGAGCAGTTCTTC.

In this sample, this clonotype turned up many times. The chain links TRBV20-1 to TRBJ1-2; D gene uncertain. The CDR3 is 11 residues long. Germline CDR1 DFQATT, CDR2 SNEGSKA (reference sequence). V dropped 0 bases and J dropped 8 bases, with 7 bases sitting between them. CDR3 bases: TGCAGTGCTAGAGATTACCAAGGCTACACCTTC. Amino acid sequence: CSARDYQGYTF.

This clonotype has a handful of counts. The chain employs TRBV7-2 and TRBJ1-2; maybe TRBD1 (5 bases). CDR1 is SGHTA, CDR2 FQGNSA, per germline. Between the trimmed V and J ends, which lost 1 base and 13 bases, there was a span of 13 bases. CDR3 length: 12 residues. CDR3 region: CASSLGTGNSTF. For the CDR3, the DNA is TGTGCCAGCAGCTTAGGTACAGGAAATTCCACCTTC.

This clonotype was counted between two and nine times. DNA for the CDR3: TGTGCCAGCAGCTTAGACCTATTCTACGAGCAGTACTTC. Protein product: CASSLDLFYEQYF. The rearrangement links TRBV7-3 to TRBJ2-7; D remains ambiguous. Germline V gives CDR1 SGHTA, CDR2 FQGTGA. V lost 2 bases and J lost 3, with 8 bases in between. This CDR3 region has 13 residues. The variable domain in full, with the rest retrieved from reference TRBV7-3 and TRBJ2-7, is GAGVSQTPSNKVTEKGKYVELRCDPISGHTALYWYRQSLGQGPEFLIYFQGTGAADDSGLPNDRFFAVRPEGSVSTLKIQRTERGDSAVYLCASSLDLFYEQYFGPGTRLTVT.

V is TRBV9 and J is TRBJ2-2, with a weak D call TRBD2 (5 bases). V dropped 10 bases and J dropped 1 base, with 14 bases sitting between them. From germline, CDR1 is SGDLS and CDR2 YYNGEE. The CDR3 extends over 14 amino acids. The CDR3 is CAGRADLNTGELFF. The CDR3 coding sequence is TGTGCCGGAAGAGCGGACCTGAACACCGGGGAGCTGTTTTTT.

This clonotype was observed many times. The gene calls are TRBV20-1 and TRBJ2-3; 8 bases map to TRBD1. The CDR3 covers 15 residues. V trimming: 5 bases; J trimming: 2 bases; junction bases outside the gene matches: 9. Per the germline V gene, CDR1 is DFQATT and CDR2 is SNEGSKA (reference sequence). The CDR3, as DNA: TGCAGTGCTTCCTTGGGACAGGCGATCACAGATACGCAGTATTTT. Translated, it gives CSASLGQAITDTQYF.

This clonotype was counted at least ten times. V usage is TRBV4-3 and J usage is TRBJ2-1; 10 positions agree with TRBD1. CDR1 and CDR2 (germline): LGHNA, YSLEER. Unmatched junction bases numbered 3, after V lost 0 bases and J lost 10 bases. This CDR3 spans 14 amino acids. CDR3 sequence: CASSQDRDRGEQFF. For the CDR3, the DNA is TGCGCCAGCAGCCAAGATAGGGACAGGGGCGAGCAGTTCTTC.

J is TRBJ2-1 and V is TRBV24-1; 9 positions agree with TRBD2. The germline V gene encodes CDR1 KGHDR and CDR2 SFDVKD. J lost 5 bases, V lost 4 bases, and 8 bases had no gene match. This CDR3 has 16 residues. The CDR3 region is CATSDPGREGDNEQFF. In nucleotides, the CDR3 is TGTGCCACCAGTGACCCCGGGCGGGAGGGTGACAATGAGCAGTTCTTC.

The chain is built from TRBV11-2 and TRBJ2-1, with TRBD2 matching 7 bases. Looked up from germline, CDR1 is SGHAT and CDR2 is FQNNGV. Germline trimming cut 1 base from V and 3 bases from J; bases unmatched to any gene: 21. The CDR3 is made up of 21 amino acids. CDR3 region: CASSLVLLAGVTLHGYNEQFF. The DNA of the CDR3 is TGTGCCAGCAGCTTAGTATTATTGGCGGGAGTAACCCTTCATGGCTACAATGAGCAGTTCTTC.

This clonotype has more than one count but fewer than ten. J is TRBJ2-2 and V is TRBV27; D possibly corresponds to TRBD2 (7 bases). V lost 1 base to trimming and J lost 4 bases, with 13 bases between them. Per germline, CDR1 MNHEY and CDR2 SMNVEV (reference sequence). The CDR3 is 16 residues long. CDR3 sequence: CASSLLRGAATGELFF. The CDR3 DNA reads TGTGCCAGCAGTTTATTACGGGGGGCGGCCACCGGGGAGCTGTTTTTT.

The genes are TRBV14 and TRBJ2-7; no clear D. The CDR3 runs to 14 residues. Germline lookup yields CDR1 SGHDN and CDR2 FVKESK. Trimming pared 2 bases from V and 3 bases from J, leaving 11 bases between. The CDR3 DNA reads TGTGCCAGCAGCCAACTTCACAGAAACTACGAGCAGTACTTC. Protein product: CASSQLHRNYEQYF.

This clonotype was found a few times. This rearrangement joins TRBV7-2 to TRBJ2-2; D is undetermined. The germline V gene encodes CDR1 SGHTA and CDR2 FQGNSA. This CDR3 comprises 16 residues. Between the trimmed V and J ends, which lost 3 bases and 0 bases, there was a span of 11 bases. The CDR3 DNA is TGTGCCAGCAGCTTGGCACGGTTCGCGAACACCGGGGAGCTGTTTTTT. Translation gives CASSLARFANTGELFF.

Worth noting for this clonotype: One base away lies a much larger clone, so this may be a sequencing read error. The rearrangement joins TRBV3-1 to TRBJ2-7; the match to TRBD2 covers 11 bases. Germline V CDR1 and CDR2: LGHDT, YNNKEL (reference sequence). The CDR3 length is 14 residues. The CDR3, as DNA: TGTGCCTGCAGCCTGGGACTAGCGGACTACGAGCAGTACTTC. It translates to CACSLGLADYEQYF.

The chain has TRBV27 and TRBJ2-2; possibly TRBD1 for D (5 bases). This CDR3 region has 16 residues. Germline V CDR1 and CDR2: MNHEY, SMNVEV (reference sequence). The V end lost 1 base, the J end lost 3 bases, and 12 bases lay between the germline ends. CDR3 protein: CASSLYGQGYTGELFF. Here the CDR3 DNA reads TGTGCCAGCAGTTTATATGGGCAGGGTTACACCGGGGAGCTGTTTTTT.

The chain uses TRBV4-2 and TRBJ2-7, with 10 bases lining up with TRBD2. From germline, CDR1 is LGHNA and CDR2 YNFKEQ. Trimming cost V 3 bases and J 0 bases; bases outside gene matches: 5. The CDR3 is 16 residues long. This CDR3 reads CASSHASSGSSYEQYF. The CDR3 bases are TGTGCCAGCAGCCATGCTTCTAGCGGGAGCTCCTACGAGCAGTACTTC.

The DNA for the CDR3 is TGTGCCTGGACGCACAGGGGGCCCCTCACCTACGAGCAGTACTTC. Amino acids: CAWTHRGPLTYEQYF. The genes are TRBV30 and TRBJ2-7; 9 bases align to TRBD1. V gave up 4 bases and J gave up 2 bases; unmatched junction bases: 9. CDR1 is GTSNPN and CDR2 is SVGIG in the germline V gene (reference sequence). The CDR3 extends over 15 amino acids.

CDR3 nucleotides: TGCAGTGCAATACCGGGACTAGCAGACTACGAGCAGTACTTC. Protein product: CSAIPGLADYEQYF. The rearrangement links TRBV20-1 to TRBJ2-7; 9 nucleotides align to TRBD2. The CDR3 spans 14 residues. V lost 6 bases to trimming and J lost 3 bases; unmatched junction nucleotides: 9. Germline assignment: CDR1 DFQATT and CDR2 SNEGSKA (reference sequence).